These 25 T cell receptor beta chains were sequenced from one sample in a study of CD8+CD57+ T cells in acquired aplastic anemia. TCR beta VDJ and CDR3 profiling used genomic DNA as template. TCRdb passed the reads through MiXCR, listing each CDR3 protein once. The table shows 150,000 or so distinct CDR3 sequences, with approximately 60% occurring only once. The source material was sorted CD4+, CD8+, or CD8+CD57+ T cells (not recorded which) from PBMCs. The receptors stem from a human donor in good health.

The chain joins TRBV2 to TRBJ2-1; TRBD1 is a possible D gene (5 bases). V was shortened by 6 bases and J by 7 bases, with 10 bases between the two germline ends. This CDR3 contains 12 residues. Germline V lookup: CDR1 SNHLY, CDR2 FYNNEI. CDR3 nucleotides: TGTGCCAGCAGACCAACAGGTAATGAGCAGTTCTTC. It yields the protein CASRPTGNEQFF. The full variable domain, with the rest looked up from reference TRBV2 and TRBJ2-1, is EPEVTQTPSHQVTQMGQEVILRCVPISNHLYFYWYRQILGQKVEFLVSFYNNEISEKSEIFDDQFSVERPDGSNFTLKIRSTKLEDSAMYFCASRPTGNEQFFGPGTRLTVL.

This clonotype was counted a single time. The gene calls are TRBV6-1 and TRBJ1-6, with unresolved D. There are 14 residues in the CDR3. The germline gives CDR1 MNHNS, CDR2 SASEGT. The V and J ends lost 3 bases and 7 bases respectively, with 10 bases between them. The CDR3 reads CASSEEALNSPLHF. The CDR3 coding sequence is TGTGCCAGCAGTGAGGAGGCGTTGAATTCACCCCTCCACTTT.

The V call is TRBV29-1, the J call TRBJ2-7, with D possibly being TRBD1 (5 bases). The CDR3 totals 15 residues. Looked up from germline, CDR1 is SQVTM and CDR2 is ANQGSEA. Here the CDR3 reads CIFEGASGRAYEQYF. DNA of the CDR3: TGCATCTTTGAAGGGGCCTCGGGCAGAGCCTACGAGCAGTACTTC.

In the case of this clonotype: One end of the junction does not line up with germline, which may come from a read error. CDR3 bases: TGTGCCAGCGGCTTAGTGCCCAGGCGCCAAGAGACCCAGTACTTC. This gives the protein CASGLVPRRQETQYF. The V call is TRBV7-9, the J call TRBJ2-5; D unclear. Germline V gene data show CDR1 as SEHNR and CDR2 as FQNEAQ (reference sequence). The CDR3 has 15 residues. Based on the CDR3 plus reference TRBV7-9 and TRBJ2-5, the full variable domain is DTGVSQNPRHKITKRGQNVTFRCDPISEHNRLYWYRQTLGQGPEFLTYFQNEAQLEKSRLLSDRFSAERPKGSFSTLEIQRTEQGDSAMYLCASGLVPRRQETQYFGPGTRLLVL.

This chain links TRBV20-1 with TRBJ1-1; tentatively, D is TRBD1 (5 bases). Germline V gene data show CDR1 as DFQATT and CDR2 as SNEGSKA (reference sequence). V dropped 0 bases and J dropped 11 bases, with 19 bases sitting between them. The CDR3 has 14 residues. CDR3 loop: CSAREPAGPTTAFF. CDR3 in DNA: TGCAGTGCTAGAGAACCCGCGGGACCCACAACGGCTTTCTTT.

This chain connects TRBV7-2 to TRBJ2-3; D unclear. V was clipped by 8 bases and J by 6 bases, with 12 bases between them. CDR3 length: 12 amino acids. The V gene's germline CDR1 is SGHTA and CDR2 FQGNSA. The CDR3 reads CASAMVGDTQYF. CDR3 bases: TGTGCCAGCGCCATGGTAGGGGATACGCAGTATTTT.

The chain couples TRBV2 to TRBJ2-1; weak D call: TRBD1 (6 bases). This CDR3 has 15 residues. Germline V gene lookup returns CDR1 SNHLY and CDR2 FYNNEI. Between the trimmed V and J ends, which lost 5 bases and 0 bases, there was a span of 11 bases. In nucleotides, the CDR3 is TGTGCCAGCAGTTTGACAGGACGCTCCTACAATGAGCAGTTCTTC. Protein: CASSLTGRSYNEQFF.

J is TRBJ2-3 and V is TRBV20-1; 12 bases fit TRBD2. The V segment lost 5 bases and the J segment 2 bases; nucleotides outside the gene matches: 5. There are 15 residues in the CDR3. In germline, CDR1 is DFQATT, CDR2 SNEGSKA (reference sequence). The CDR3 spells CSAPTSGSDTDTQYF. The CDR3 region has the DNA TGCAGTGCTCCGACTAGCGGGAGTGACACAGATACGCAGTATTTT.

This clonotype was counted a few times. The V call is TRBV24-1, the J call TRBJ2-3; possibly TRBD1 for D (6 bases). The CDR3 loop spans 14 amino acids. With 2 bases removed from V and 4 bases from J, the gap between germline ends came to 9 bases. Germline V gives CDR1 KGHDR, CDR2 SFDVKD. CDR3 DNA: TGTGCCACCAGTGATTCCAGGGGAGCAGATACGCAGTATTTT. It specifies CATSDSRGADTQYF.

The CDR3 DNA follows: TGCAGTGCTAGAGAGGGATTTGACTACACCTTC. Translation: CSAREGFDYTF. This chain connects TRBV20-1 to TRBJ1-2; D gene unclear. Germline CDR1 reads DFQATT; CDR2 reads SNEGSKA (reference sequence). This CDR3 is built from 11 residues. The V and J ends lost 0 bases and 10 bases respectively, with 9 bases between them.

This clonotype has at least ten counts. The chain employs TRBV27 and TRBJ2-7, with a possible D match to TRBD2 (6 bases). Trimming removed 6 bases from V and 0 bases from J, with 18 bases in between. The CDR3 is made up of 16 amino acids. Germline V gives CDR1 MNHEY, CDR2 SMNVEV (reference sequence). CDR3 sequence (DNA): TGTGCCAGCAGGCTAGGAGGGCGAGTGGGCTCCTACGAGCAGTACTTC. This translates into CASRLGGRVGSYEQYF.

V is TRBV24-1 and J is TRBJ2-3; D unclear. CDR3 length equals 16 residues. Trimming removed 4 bases from V and 1 base from J, with 14 bases in between. CDR1 KGHDR and CDR2 SFDVKD come from the germline V gene. The CDR3 loop is CATSDPGPDGTDTQYF. The CDR3 DNA follows: TGTGCCACCAGTGACCCCGGGCCCGATGGCACAGATACGCAGTATTTT.

This clonotype was observed a handful of times. The CDR3 here is CASSLGQGFTGYTF. CDR3 sequence (DNA): TGTGCCAGCAGCCTGGGACAGGGGTTTACGGGCTACACCTTC. This chain links TRBV7-9 with TRBJ1-2, with 10 bases fitting TRBD1. The CDR3 spans 14 residues. CDR1 and CDR2 (germline): SEHNR, FQNEAQ (reference sequence). V lost 5 bases, J lost 8 bases, and 8 bases stayed unmatched.

The chain is built from TRBV5-4 and TRBJ2-3; 7 positions match TRBD2. CDR1 SGHNT and CDR2 YYREEE come from the germline V gene (reference sequence). This CDR3 region has 15 residues. Losses at the gene ends were 3 bases for V and 4 bases for J; bases not matched to a gene: 8. The CDR3 DNA reads as TGTGCCAGCAGCTCAGCGGGAATACAACCAGATACGCAGTATTTT. Translation gives CASSSAGIQPDTQYF. The variable domain in full, completed from reference TRBV5-4 and TRBJ2-3, reads ETGVTQSPTHLIKTRGQQVTLRCSSQSGHNTVSWYQQALGQGPQFIFQYYREEENGRGNFPPRFSGLQFPNYSSELNVNALELDDSALYLCASSSAGIQPDTQYFGPGTRLTVL.

Concerning this clonotype: A read error may be the cause here, since a much bigger clone is one base away. This chain links TRBV7-2 with TRBJ2-5; TRBD1 might be the D (5 bases). In germline, CDR1 is SGHTA, CDR2 FQGNSA. The CDR3 contains 17 residues. The CDR3 here is CANSLGWGDGNLETQYF. The CDR3 DNA reads TGTGCCAACAGCTTAGGATGGGGCGACGGTAACCTAGAGACCCAGTACTTC.

In this sample, this clonotype turned up many times. The chain recombines TRBV15 with TRBJ2-2, with D uncertain. Trimming removed 3 bases at V and 1 base at J, with 6 bases between. Germline V gene data show CDR1 as LNHNV and CDR2 as YYDKDF (reference sequence). There are 14 residues in the CDR3. The DNA for the CDR3 is TGTGCCACCAGCAGTGGCAGGAACACCGGGGAGCTGTTTTTT. It specifies CATSSGRNTGELFF.

This chain connects TRBV7-2 to TRBJ2-5; TRBD2 agrees at 11 bases. Looked up from germline, CDR1 is SGHTA and CDR2 is FQGNSA. V shed 3 bases and J 5 bases; nucleotides not matched to a gene: 8. The CDR3 covers 16 residues. The CDR3 nucleotides are TGTGCCAGCAGCTTCCATAGCGGGGGGGCGGGGGAGACCCAGTACTTC. It yields the protein CASSFHSGGAGETQYF.

The CDR3 bases are TGTGCCAGCAGCTTAGTCCTAGCGGGGGCGATGATCTACGAGCAGTACTTC. Its translation is CASSLVLAGAMIYEQYF. The V and J genes are TRBV7-8 and TRBJ2-7; TRBD2 agrees at 10 bases. Germline V gene lookup returns CDR1 SGHVS and CDR2 FQNEAQ. The V segment lost 1 base and the J segment 3 bases; nucleotides outside the gene matches: 9. The CDR3 totals 17 residues.

The gene calls are TRBV5-1 and TRBJ2-7; 10 bases map to TRBD1. V was clipped by 0 bases and J by 3 bases; unmatched bases: 6. This CDR3 comprises 16 residues. The V gene's germline CDR1 is SGHRS and CDR2 YFSETQ. The CDR3 region has the DNA TGCGCCAGCAGCTTGGAACCCGGGACAGGGGTCTACGAGCAGTACTTC. Translating gives CASSLEPGTGVYEQYF.

In its sample, this clonotype was seen a few times. This may come from a read error, since a much larger clone is one base off. V is TRBV13 and J is TRBJ1-2, with D uncertain. Per germline, CDR1 PRHDT and CDR2 FYEKMQ (reference sequence). The CDR3 length is 14 residues. CDR3 loop: CAGSLAGNSYGYTF. The CDR3 nucleotides read TGTGCCGGCAGCTTAGCCGGGAATAGCTATGGCTACACCTTC.

There are many counts of this clonotype. The genes are TRBV6-6 and TRBJ1-6, with a possible D match to TRBD1 (5 bases). V was trimmed by 1 base and J by 5 bases, leaving 12 bases between them. Germline assignment: CDR1 MNHNY and CDR2 SVGAGI (reference sequence). The CDR3 is made up of 16 amino acids. CDR3 amino acids: CASSYFPQGDNSPLHF. The CDR3 DNA reads TGTGCCAGCAGTTACTTTCCGCAGGGAGATAATTCACCCCTCCACTTT.

The chain couples TRBV7-2 to TRBJ2-1; D is possibly TRBD1 (6 bases). The V gene lost 2 bases and the J gene lost 3 bases, with 11 bases spanning the gap. The CDR3 is made up of 15 amino acids. Germline CDR1 is SGHTA and CDR2 is FQGNSA. The DNA for the CDR3 is TGTGCCAGCAGCTTATACCGGGACAACTACAATGAGCAGTTCTTC. As protein: CASSLYRDNYNEQFF. The whole variable domain, remainder taken from reference TRBV7-2 and TRBJ2-1, is GAGVSQSPSNKVTEKGKDVELRCDPISGHTALYWYRQSLGQGLEFLIYFQGNSAPDKSGLPSDRFSAERTGGSVSTLTIQRTQQEDSAVYLCASSLYRDNYNEQFFGPGTRLTVL.

This clonotype came up a few times. The junction differs from germline at one of its ends, possibly a read error. The chain links TRBV5-1 to TRBJ2-3; tentative D call: TRBD2 (6 bases). There are 15 residues in the CDR3. Germline CDR1 SGHRS, CDR2 YFSETQ. The CDR3 region is CASSPGGTSTDTQYF. CDR3 nucleotide sequence: TGTGCCAGCTCACCAGGCGGGACTAGCACAGATACGCAGTATTTT.

This clonotype was counted ten times or more. V and J are TRBV7-9 and TRBJ1-1; D remains unclear. This CDR3 region has 14 residues. Germline V gives CDR1 SEHNR, CDR2 FQNEAQ (reference sequence). V lost 2 bases and J 5 bases, leaving 12 bases between the germline ends. CDR3 amino acids: CASSLNEGTTEAFF. The CDR3 DNA reads as TGTGCCAGCAGCTTAAACGAAGGTACAACTGAAGCTTTCTTT.

V is TRBV24-1 and J is TRBJ2-1; D is unclear. Trimming cost V 1 base and J 5 bases, with 14 bases left between them. This CDR3 is built from 16 residues. In germline, CDR1 is KGHDR, CDR2 SFDVKD. CDR3 region: CATSDFAKAKNNEQFF. CDR3 in DNA: TGTGCCACCAGTGATTTTGCCAAGGCGAAGAACAATGAGCAGTTCTTC.